This T cell receptor beta chain came from a study of T-cell memory formation after mild COVID-19. Broader study findings: There was a balanced CD4/CD8 profile in clones contracting day 15 to 85, and later expanders leaned CD4+.

As concerns this clonotype: Its target is not known.

5'RACE, which relied on constant-segment primers, yielded TCR alpha and TCR beta cDNA libraries carrying sample barcodes and UMIs. MiXCR, run by TCRdb on the 5' RACE reads, gives a single entry per CDR3 protein. The sample has around 390,000 distinct CDR3 sequences, approximately 15% seen once. Per germline, CDR1 SGHAT and CDR2 FQNNGV. This CDR3 has 16 amino acids. Trimming left V 0 bases short and J 4 bases short, with 15 bases between. Sequenced input: PBMCs or a T cell subset sorted from them (not recorded which). The source of this sequence is a man younger than 30 who had mild COVID-19 (a few samples of this study predate the infection). Cell type and time point are not known. The rearrangement uses TRBV11-2 and TRBJ2-5; no clear D gene. CDR3: CASSLEVRHIGETQYF. CDR3 DNA sequence: TGTGCCAGCAGCTTAGAAGTCAGGCACATCGGAGAGACCCAGTACTTC.